This T cell receptor (beta chain) stems from a study of blood T cell repertoires in COVID-19. Study as a whole: Samples came from the United States, Italy and Spain, spanning acute and convalescent COVID-19.

As handled by the study authors: Amplified reference gene primers provided the basis for estimating nucleated cell counts. Only in-frame clones appear in the TCRdb table, and some are missing; sequencing was by immunoSEQ multiplex PCR. V, J and clone size are taken as reported in that table, and D and trimming were inferred from the DNA itself. Seen here are 170,000 or so clones, 75% to 90% observed once, and the top ten hold 6% to 6.5%. Only a few counts were recorded for this clone. The receptor's source is a man aged 35 to 55 who had recovered from COVID-19. Sequenced material: PBMCs or T cells enriched from blood (not recorded which).

CDR3: CASSLAGMNTEAFF. The CDR3 DNA sequence: TGTGCCAGCAGTCTGGCAGGAATGAACACTGAAGCTTTCTTT. V usage is TRBV27 and J usage is TRBJ1-1, with D uncertain. With 5 bases removed from V and 0 bases from J, the gap between germline ends came to 10 bases. The CDR3 length is 14 residues. Germline assignment: CDR1 MNHEY and CDR2 SMNVEV (reference sequence).